This T cell receptor (beta chain) was captured by sequencing in a study of shared clonotypes between healthy human individuals (dated by TCRdb to 2020 to 2021). Turning to the overall study: The cohort included three men and a couple of women between 18 and 49 years of age. Between about 0.94 and 8.9 billion PBMCs per donor were obtained by leukapheresis. Libraries were prepared and TCR repertoires were sequenced by different laboratories using diverse techniques, in order to increase sequencing depth and limit assay-specific biases. For each donor, three plates each were used for CD4 naive and CD4 memory, two plates were used for CD8 naive, and one plate was used for CD8 memory. To estimate repertoire size and how much clonotype sharing occurs between individuals, the study deeply sequenced the blood TCR repertoires of a handful of healthy adults.

The research as a whole found: Pairwise subsampling led to the expectation that sequencing depth would affect the degree of clonotype sharing among donors. Compared with non-shared clonotypes, the clonotypes found in all four sorted-subset donors had higher generation probabilities. When a handful of donors were compared, the shared fraction of clonotypes was roughly 4.8% for naive CD4, roughly 3.3% for naive CD8, about 2.5% for memory CD4, and about 0.36% for memory CD8. Even with the large sequencing depth, rarefaction of the sorted-subset datasets indicated that sequencing was incomplete. Naive subsets generally had larger estimated clonotype richness than memory subsets. The genetic and exposure-history diversity represented was limited by the small number of donors. Sampling was restricted to blood, and TCR repertoires in tissues likely differ from the TCR repertoires found in blood.

The donors were healthy, HIV-negative adults with no recently reported acute infections or vaccinations. All donors were Caucasian adults living in Nashville, Tennessee, USA. CD4+ T cells were enriched by magnetic negative selection, after which naive cells were positively selected on CD45RA and the negative fraction was taken as the memory subset. Blood was collected by leukapheresis, and PBMCs were isolated by Ficoll-Histopaque density gradient centrifugation and then cryopreserved in liquid nitrogen vapor phase. Analytical flow cytometry was used to check the purity and quantity of each magnetically sorted T cell population. From each sorted fraction, genomic DNA was isolated and quantified by UV absorbance on a Nanodrop 2000c. The CDR3, from cysteine to phenylalanine, totals 16 residues. Only the CDR3 portion is preserved as DNA: 48 bases, with reading frame beginning at the first base. The V and J ends are trimmed by 0 bases and 7 bases, leaving 16 bases between them. Taken from the germline V gene (reference sequence), the CDR1 and CDR2 loops are WNHNN and SYGVQD.

Using the deep immunoSEQ assay, multiplex PCR amplified TCR CDR3 regions from genomic DNA. Extracted genomic DNA from each cell subset was distributed evenly across all wells of several immunoSEQ 96-well plates, and each plate was treated as a replicate. For sorted subsets, approximately 200 ng of genomic DNA, equivalent to around 31,000 T cell genomes, went into each replicate PCR. The purified libraries were quantified using a Qubit 3.0 fluorometer, sized with a Bioanalyzer 2100, and then quantified again using the KAPA Library Quantification kit. Every immunoSEQ 96-well plate was sequenced on a separate single-read 150-cycle Illumina NextSeq 550 flow cell. Turning to the authors' computational methods: The immunoSEQ output contained only junctional sequences without quality scores, so filtering could not match that applied to full-length reads. Sequences were annotated with PyIR, a Python wrapper for IgBLAST v1.9, using IMGT germline references to assign V/J genes and CDR3. Reads with weak V/J assignments (E-value above 1e-6), missing CDR3, stop codons, out-of-frame junctions, or ambiguous translated residues were removed. A V3J clonotype was defined by an identical inferred V gene, J gene, and CDR3 amino acid sequence. To compute the percentage overlap between repertoires, the number of shared unique clonotypes was divided by the size of the smaller repertoire. Richness of each repertoire was evaluated using RTK rarefaction, the Chao1 estimator, and Recon v2.1 estimates of unobserved clonotypes. For all TCRbeta clonotypes obtained by the gDNA method from several donors, generation probabilities were computed with OLGA. TCRdb mirrors the immuneACCESS table, restricted to in-frame sequences. Some clones are absent from its copies; in checked studies, under half trace to an unresolved V gene, and the reason for the others is unknown. The V and J calls and clone size come from that table; D and trimming were worked out from the DNA. This sample comprises over 850,000 clones, approximately 78% of them detected only once. The ten biggest clones cover about 0.52% of the sample.

Concerning this clone: Its cognate antigen has yet to be identified. The sample holds no much larger clone one base away, and base qualities are not on file.

The source material was memory CD4+ T cells from PBMCs. The cell subset or site tag for this specimen amounts to: CD45RA-negative fraction. The chain joins TRBV10-1 to TRBJ2-4, and the D gene may be TRBD1, 6 bases matching. The sequence was obtained from a man aged 18 to 30 in good health. Some clones in this sample may be carry-over from other donors' samples. The CDR3 protein sequence reads: CASSESRAPRGNIQYF. The DNA sequence is as follows: TGCGCCAGCAGTGAGTCGAGAGCCCCTAGGGGGAACATTCAGTACTTC.